This is a list of T cell receptor beta chains from one sample in a study of blood T cell repertoires in COVID-19. Generated by immunoSEQ multiplex PCR, the TCRdb table keeps only in-frame clones and is missing some. The sample shows fewer than 500,000 clones, 75% to 90% of them seen only once. The sample comprised PBMCs or T cells enriched from blood (not recorded which). The receptors come from a man younger than 45 who had recovered from COVID-19. CDR3s include the opening cysteine and the closing phenylalanine or tryptophan. D genes are given only for firm matches. Expanded clones are given a class, and other clones once, few, many or no size at all.

J,D,V,size,DNA,CDR3
TRBJ2-3,NA,TRBV2,NA,TGTGCCAGCACGGCGGGCACTAGCACAGATACGCAGTATTTT,CASTAGTSTDTQYF
TRBJ1-1,TRBD1,TRBV5-8,NA,TGTGCCAGCAGCTGGACAGGGAAGGGGACTGAAGCTTTCTTT,CASSWTGKGTEAFF
TRBJ2-5,NA,TRBV11-3,NA,TGTGCCAGCAGCCCCGGGGGGACATCGAAGCGAGAGACCCAGTACTTC,CASSPGGTSKRETQYF
TRBJ1-5,NA,TRBV18,once,TGTGCCAGCTCACCAGGGCAGGTCAATCAGCCCCAGCATTTT,CASSPGQVNQPQHF
TRBJ2-7,TRBD1,TRBV3-1/TRBV3-2,once,TGTGCCAGCAGCTCAGGCGCACAGGGGGCCTCCGAGCAGTACTTC,CASSSGAQGASEQYF
TRBJ2-7,NA,TRBV30,NA,TGTGCCTGGAGTGTACTGGAGGGTCCAGGGCGAAGCGGCGGGCAGTACTTC,CAWSVLEGPGRSGGQYF
TRBJ2-7,NA,TRBV30,NA,TGTGCCTGGAGTCTGGGGAGCTACGAGCAGTACTTC,CAWSLGSYEQYF
TRBJ1-2,NA,TRBV5-1,few,TGCGCCAGCAGCTCACAGGGTGCTAACTATGGCTACACCTTC,CASSSQGANYGYTF
TRBJ1-2,TRBD1,TRBV7-2,NA,TGTGCCAGCAGCGCGGGACAGGGCCGGCGATACTTATTTAACTATGGCTACACCTTC,CASSAGQGRRYLFNYGYTF
TRBJ2-1,NA,TRBV7-8,NA,TGTGCCAGCAGCTTAGGACAGAGCAATGAGCAGTTCTTC,CASSLGQSNEQFF
TRBJ2-7,NA,TRBV30,few,TGTGCCTGGAGTGTACCCGAATGGGGGCTCTACGAGCAGTACTTC,CAWSVPEWGLYEQYF
TRBJ1-1,TRBD1,TRBV6-5,NA,TGTGCCAGCAGCCGACAGGGAGTCCCCAACACTGAAGCTTTCTTT,CASSRQGVPNTEAFF
TRBJ1-1,NA,TRBV10-3,NA,TGTGCCATCAGTGAGGGGGCTGTCACTGAAGCTTTCTTT,CAISEGAVTEAFF
TRBJ1-5,TRBD1,TRBV19,NA,TGTGCCAGTAGTCGGGACAGCGTAAATAGCAATCAGCCCCAGCATTTT,CASSRDSVNSNQPQHF
TRBJ2-2,NA,TRBV7-5,NA,TGTGTCAGAAGCTTCGTGCGGGAGGGCTCAGCAGGGGAGCTGTTTTTT,CVRSFVREGSAGELFF
TRBJ2-7,NA,TRBV12-5,NA,TGTGCTAGTGGCTCAGGGTACGAGCAGTACTTC,CASGSGYEQYF
TRBJ1-1,NA,TRBV28,NA,TGTGCCAGTTTCGTCTACGGGAGCGCTGAAGCTTTCTTT,CASFVYGSAEAFF
TRBJ2-7,NA,TRBV29-1,NA,TGCAGCGTCACCGGGACTTGGCGCGAGCAGTACTTC,CSVTGTWREQYF
TRBJ1-1,NA,TRBV4-1,NA,TGCGCCAGCAGCCAAGTGGTTGGGGCAGGGGATCACACTGAAGCTTTCTTT,CASSQVVGAGDHTEAFF
TRBJ2-7,NA,TRBV11-3,NA,TGTGCCAGCAGCTTAGACGGGACTCCTGCGGGGGAGCAGTACTTC,CASSLDGTPAGEQYF
TRBJ1-1,NA,TRBV27,once,TGTGCCAGCAGTTTATTACAGGCTCGGTACACTGAAGCTTTCTTT,CASSLLQARYTEAFF
TRBJ2-1,TRBD2,TRBV30,NA,TGTGCCTGGAGTGTGGGGGAGGGAACTGAGCAGTTCTTC,CAWSVGEGTEQFF
TRBJ2-5,TRBD2,TRBV12-5,NA,TGTGCTAGTGGTTTGGTACTAGCGGGCCGCGGAGAGACCCAGTACTTC,CASGLVLAGRGETQYF
TRBJ2-7,TRBD2,TRBV7-9,NA,TGTGCCAGCACCAATGCAGCGGGAGCGATCTACGAGCAGTACTTC,CASTNAAGAIYEQYF
TRBJ1-2,TRBD1,TRBV28,NA,TGTGCCAGCAGGGCAACAGGGGACGGCTACACCTTC,CASRATGDGYTF
TRBJ2-5,NA,TRBV14,NA,TGTGCCAGCAGCCGAAGGACACCCCCGGGGACCCAGTACTTC,CASSRRTPPGTQYF
TRBJ2-7,NA,TRBV4-1,NA,TGCGCCAGCAGCCAAGTAGAGCCAGGAACCTACGAGCAGTACTTC,CASSQVEPGTYEQYF
TRBJ1-4,NA,TRBV7-8,NA,TGTGCCAGCAGCCCGGGATACAATGAAAAACTGTTTTTT,CASSPGYNEKLFF
TRBJ1-6,NA,TRBV30,NA,TGTGCCTGGGCAGGGGATTCCTATAATTCACCCCTCCACTTT,CAWAGDSYNSPLHF
TRBJ1-2,NA,TRBV27,NA,TGTGCCAGCAGTTTATCCAGGGCAGGGGGCTACACCTTC,CASSLSRAGGYTF
TRBJ1-2,NA,TRBV10-3,NA,TGTGCCAGCCGGCGCGGGGTTATCCTCGAGGCTAACTATGGCTACACCTTC,CASRRGVILEANYGYTF
TRBJ2-5,TRBD2,TRBV9,once,TGTGCCAGCAGCGTGGGACTAGCGGGAGGGAGGGACGCCCAAGAGACCCAGTACTTC,CASSVGLAGGRDAQETQYF
TRBJ1-2,NA,TRBV19,NA,TGTGCCAGTAATTCTGACGGGGGACTCAACTATGGCTACACCTTC,CASNSDGGLNYGYTF
TRBJ1-4,NA,TRBV2,NA,TGTGCCAGCAGTCCCCGACAATCAACTAATGAAAAACTGTTTTTT,CASSPRQSTNEKLFF
TRBJ1-6,TRBD1,TRBV11-2,NA,TGTGCCAGCAGCTTAGTAGGGGGCAGGAGCTCCTATAATTCACCCCTCCACTTT,CASSLVGGRSSYNSPLHF